Below, one T cell receptor beta chain is given with its context. This sample was taken from a study of blood T cell repertoires in COVID-19. The overall study: The United States, Italy and Spain supplied acute and convalescent COVID-19 samples. Sample material is recorded as cDNA or gDNA derived from T cells, B-cell-depleted T cells, or PBMCs.

Authors' data handling: Counts of nucleated cells, estimated from reference gene primer amplification, were obtained. The repertoire was sequenced with immunoSEQ multiplex PCR; TCRdb's copy has only in-frame clones and lacks some. V and J calls and clone size are given by that table; D and trimming were obtained from the DNA. The data contain roughly 45,000 clones, over 80% of them singletons. Deletions cut 3 bases from V and 0 bases from J, with 6 bases between. The germline V gene encodes CDR1 SGHVS and CDR2 FQNEAQ. There are 13 residues in the CDR3. What was sequenced was peripheral blood. The V gene is TRBV7-8, the J gene TRBJ2-7; D not certain. The source of this sequence is a man aged 60 to 75 with active COVID-19. In DNA form, the CDR3 reads TGTGCCAGCAGCTTTGACAACTCCTACGAGCAGTACTTC. This translates into CASSFDNSYEQYF.